The clone carrying this T cell receptor (beta chain) was seen a few times. Reverse transcribing all isolated RNA meant expressed TCRB transcripts were sequenced. Repertoires were generated with immunoSEQ multiplex PCR, while TCRdb's copy carries only in-frame clones and drops some. This table holds fewer than 500,000 clones, about 14% found once. This entry comes from a study of beta chain features in type 1 diabetes. Between the trimmed V and J ends, which lost 8 bases and 0 bases, there was a span of 19 bases. Germline V lookup: CDR1 MNHNY, CDR2 SVGAGI (reference sequence). The CDR3 contains 16 residues.

The chain combines TRBV6-6 with TRBJ1-1, with no clear D. The sequence came from a man between 25 and 39 years old in good health. The source material was naive CD4+ T cells from blood. CDR3 protein: CASDPESSMMNTEAFF. CDR3 nucleotide sequence: TGTGCCAGCGACCCCGAGTCATCGATGATGAACACTGAAGCTTTCTTT.